This T cell receptor (beta chain) was observed in a study of blood T cell repertoires in COVID-19. About the research overall: Spain, Italy and the United States supplied samples that represented acute and convalescent COVID-19. T cells, B-cell-depleted T cells, or PBMCs supplied cDNA or gDNA.

Looked up from germline, CDR1 is SQVTM and CDR2 is ANQGSEA. CDR3 length: 13 amino acids. Deletions cut 4 bases from V and 2 bases from J, with 9 bases between. In the study's own analysis: Amplifying reference gene primers gave estimates of nucleated cell counts. Clones were sequenced by immunoSEQ multiplex PCR, and TCRdb holds only the in-frame ones, with some missing. V and J calls and clone size are as listed in that table; D and trimming were resolved from the DNA. The sample lists hundreds of thousands of clones; roughly 89% were seen once. This receptor was taken from a man aged 55-75 years who had recovered from COVID-19. Material: peripheral blood. The V gene is TRBV29-1, the J gene TRBJ1-5; unclear D gene. The CDR3 sequence: CSVGGAGNQPQHF. CDR3 in DNA: TGCAGCGTTGGAGGCGCCGGCAATCAGCCCCAGCATTTT.